This T cell receptor beta chain appears in the sequencing data of a study of blood T cell repertoires in COVID-19 (dated by TCRdb to 2019 to 2021). Background on the whole study: Collaborator samples came from the United States, Italy and Spain and covered acute and convalescent phases of COVID-19. The prospective study material was composed of cDNA or gDNA derived from T cells, B-cell-depleted T cells, or PBMCs. Subjects who had been exposed to COVID-19, were actively infected with it, or had recovered from it provided the deeply sampled blood TCRbeta repertoires that made up the dataset. A freely available public database, intended as a resource for researchers studying the immune response to SARS-CoV-2, is where the repertoires were released. The samples were drawn from two sources: the first 160 participants of the ongoing ImmuneRACE study, and some 1,300 subjects contributed by 6 global collaborators. The sample metadata nearly always contained a de-identified subject ID, COVID-19 status, age in years and sex. Where HLA class I and class II types were available, the types were taken from metadata supplied by the sample provider, not from assay-based typing.

One collaborating source in Seattle enrolled patients during active infection and followed them longitudinally through the course of disease. Collaborating institutions collected whole blood in K2EDTA tubes following their own protocols. Collaborator samples were shipped for TCRbeta analysis as frozen whole blood, isolated PBMCs, or DNA extracted from either sample type. Trimming takes 6 bases from V and 10 bases from J, and the germline ends sit 22 bases apart. From a lookup of the germline V gene (reference sequence), CDR1 and CDR2 are LNHDA and SQIVND. CDR3 length: 15 amino acids, cysteine to phenylalanine. Only the CDR3 portion is preserved as DNA: 45 bases, with reading frame beginning at the first base. TCRbeta CDR3 regions were amplified from genomic DNA using the immunoSEQ Assay, a bias-controlled multiplex PCR. In the authors' own workflow: Nucleated cell counts per sample were estimated from amplification of reference gene primers within the assay. To quantify the absolute abundance of each unique TCRbeta CDR3 rearrangement, sequence reads were collapsed and filtered. For each sample, productive Simpson clonality was calculated as the square root of Simpson's diversity index across productive rearrangements. Drawn from immuneACCESS, this table holds only the in-frame rearrangements with V and J called that TCRdb kept. Clones are partly lost; checked studies trace under half to an unresolved V gene and leave the rest unexplained. V and J calls and clone size follow that table, whereas D and trimming were derived from the DNA. Present in this sample are around 100,000 clones, under 80% of which were seen just once. 3% to 4% of the sample is taken by the ten largest.

To note about this clone: What this receptor recognizes is not known. No much larger clonotype is one base removed from it; base qualities were not supplied.

Overall results and qualifications from the work: Clinical and demographic metadata were provided uncurated, with the amount varying by source and participant.

This sequence uses TRBV19 and TRBJ2-1; a tentative D match to TRBD1 spans 6 bases. The specimen was peripheral blood. This TCR was sampled from a man between 65 and 79 years old with COVID-19, enrolled during active disease. In nucleotides, the sequence is TGTGCCAGTAGGCGCCTAGGGGGAGAGTCGTTGGAGCAGTTCTTC. This translates into CASRRLGGESLEQFF.